This record looks at one TCR beta chain sequence and its context. The record originates from a study of control samples from healthy donors and cancer patients. Trimming took off 6 bases at V and 0 bases at J, with 14 bases between the two ends. Germline V gene sequence: CDR1 LNHNV, CDR2 YYDKDF (reference sequence). This CDR3 spans 15 amino acids. The repertoire was sequenced with immunoSEQ multiplex PCR; TCRdb's copy has only in-frame clones and lacks some. The table includes fewer than 95,000 clones, 85% detected once. This chain uses TRBV15 with TRBJ1-1; D may be TRBD1 (6 bases). The sequencing sample was made of blood. This receptor was obtained from a woman aged 35 to 49 in good health. CDR3 nucleotides: TGTGCCACCAGACCCGGCGGACAGATGAACACTGAAGCTTTCTTT. Its translation: CATRPGGQMNTEAFF.